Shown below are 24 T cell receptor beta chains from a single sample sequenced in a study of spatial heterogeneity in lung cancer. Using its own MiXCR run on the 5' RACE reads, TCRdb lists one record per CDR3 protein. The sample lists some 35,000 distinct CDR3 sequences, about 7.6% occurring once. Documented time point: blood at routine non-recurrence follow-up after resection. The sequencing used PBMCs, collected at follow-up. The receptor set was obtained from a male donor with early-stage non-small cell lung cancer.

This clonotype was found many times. The CDR3 loop reads CSAKGQGAYEQYF. The CDR3 DNA reads TGCAGCGCTAAAGGACAGGGGGCCTACGAGCAGTACTTC. The V and J genes are TRBV29-1 and TRBJ2-7, with 10 bases aligning to TRBD1. J gave up 2 bases and V 7 bases, and 5 bases lay outside the gene matches. The germline gives CDR1 SQVTM, CDR2 ANQGSEA. This CDR3 is 13 amino acids long.

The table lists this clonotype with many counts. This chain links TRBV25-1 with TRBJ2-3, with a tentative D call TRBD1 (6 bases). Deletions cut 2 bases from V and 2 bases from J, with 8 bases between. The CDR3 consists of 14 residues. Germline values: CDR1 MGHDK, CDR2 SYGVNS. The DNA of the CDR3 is TGTGCCAGCAGTGAAGGACAGCCCACAGATACGCAGTATTTT. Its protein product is CASSEGQPTDTQYF.

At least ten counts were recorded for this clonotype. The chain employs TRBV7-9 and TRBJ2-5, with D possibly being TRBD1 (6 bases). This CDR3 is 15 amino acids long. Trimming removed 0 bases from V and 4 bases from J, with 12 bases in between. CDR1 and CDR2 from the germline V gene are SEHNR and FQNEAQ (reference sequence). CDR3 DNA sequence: TGTGCCAGCAGCTTAGCGGGGGCACGGTCAGAGACCCAGTACTTC. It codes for CASSLAGARSETQYF.

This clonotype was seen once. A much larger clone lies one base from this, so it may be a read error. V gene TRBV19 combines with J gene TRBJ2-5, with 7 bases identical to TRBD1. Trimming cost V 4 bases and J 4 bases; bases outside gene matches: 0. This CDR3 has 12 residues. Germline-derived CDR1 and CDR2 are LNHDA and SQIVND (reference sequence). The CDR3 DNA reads TGTGCCAGTAGTACAGGGGGAGAGACCCAGTACTTC. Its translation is CASSTGGETQYF.

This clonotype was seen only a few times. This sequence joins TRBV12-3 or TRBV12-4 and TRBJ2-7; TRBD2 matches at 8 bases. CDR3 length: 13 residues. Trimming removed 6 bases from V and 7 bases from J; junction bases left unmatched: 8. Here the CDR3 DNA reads TGTGCCAGCAGCCAGACTAGCGCGGGAGAGCAGTACTTC. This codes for CASSQTSAGEQYF.

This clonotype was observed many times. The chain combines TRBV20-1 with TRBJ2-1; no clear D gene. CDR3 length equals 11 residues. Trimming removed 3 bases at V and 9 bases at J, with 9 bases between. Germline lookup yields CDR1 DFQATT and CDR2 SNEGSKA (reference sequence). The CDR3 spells CSARWLGEQFF. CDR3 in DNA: TGCAGTGCTAGGTGGTTGGGTGAGCAGTTCTTC.

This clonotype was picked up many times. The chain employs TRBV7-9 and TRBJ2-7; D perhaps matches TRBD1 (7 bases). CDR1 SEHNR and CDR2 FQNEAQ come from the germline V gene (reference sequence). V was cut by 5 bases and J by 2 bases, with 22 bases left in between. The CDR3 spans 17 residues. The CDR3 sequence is CASSLTGKFREAYEQYF. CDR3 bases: TGTGCCAGCAGCCTGACAGGGAAATTTAGGGAGGCCTACGAGCAGTACTTC.

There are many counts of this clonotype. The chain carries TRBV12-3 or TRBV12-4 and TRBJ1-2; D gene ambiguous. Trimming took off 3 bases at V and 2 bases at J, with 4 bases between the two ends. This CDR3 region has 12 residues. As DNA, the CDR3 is TGTGCCAGCAGTTTCTCCAACTATGGCTACACCTTC. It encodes CASSFSNYGYTF.

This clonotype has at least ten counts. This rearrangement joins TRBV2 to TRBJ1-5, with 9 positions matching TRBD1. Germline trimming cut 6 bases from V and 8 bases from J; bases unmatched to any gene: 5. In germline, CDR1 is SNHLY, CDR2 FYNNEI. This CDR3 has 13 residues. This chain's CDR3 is CASRRQGEKPQHF. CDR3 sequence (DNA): TGTGCCAGCAGGAGACAGGGGGAAAAGCCCCAGCATTTT. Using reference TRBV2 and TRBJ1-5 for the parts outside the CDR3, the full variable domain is EPEVTQTPSHQVTQMGQEVILRCVPISNHLYFYWYRQILGQKVEFLVSFYNNEISEKSEIFDDQFSVERPDGSNFTLKIRSTKLEDSAMYFCASRRQGEKPQHFGDGTRLSIL.

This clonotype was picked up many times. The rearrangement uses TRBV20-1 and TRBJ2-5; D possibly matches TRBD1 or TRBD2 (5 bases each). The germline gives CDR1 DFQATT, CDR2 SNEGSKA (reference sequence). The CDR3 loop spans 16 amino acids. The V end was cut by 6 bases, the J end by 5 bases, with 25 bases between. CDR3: CSAHGDGASIWETQYF. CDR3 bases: TGCAGTGCCCACGGGGACGGAGCATCGATTTGGGAGACCCAGTACTTC.

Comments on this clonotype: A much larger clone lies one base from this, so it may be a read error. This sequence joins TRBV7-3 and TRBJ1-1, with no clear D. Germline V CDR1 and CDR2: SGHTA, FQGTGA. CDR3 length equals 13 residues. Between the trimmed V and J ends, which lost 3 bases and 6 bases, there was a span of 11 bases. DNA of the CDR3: TGTGCCAGCAGCTTTAAGGAAGACGCTGAAGCTTTCTTT. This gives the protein CASSFKEDAEAFF. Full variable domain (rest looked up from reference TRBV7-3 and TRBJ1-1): GAGVSQTPSNKVTEKGKYVELRCDPISGHTALYWYRQSLGQGPEFLIYFQGTGAADDSGLPNDRFFAVRPEGSVSTLKIQRTERGDSAVYLCASSFKEDAEAFFGQGTRLTVV.

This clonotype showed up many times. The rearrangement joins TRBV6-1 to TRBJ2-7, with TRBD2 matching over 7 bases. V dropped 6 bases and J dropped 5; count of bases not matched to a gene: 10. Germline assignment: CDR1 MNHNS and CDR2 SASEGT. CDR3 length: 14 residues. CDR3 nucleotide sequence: TGTGCCAGCAGCCCCACCGGGGGGTCTGACGAGCAGTACTTC. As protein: CASSPTGGSDEQYF.

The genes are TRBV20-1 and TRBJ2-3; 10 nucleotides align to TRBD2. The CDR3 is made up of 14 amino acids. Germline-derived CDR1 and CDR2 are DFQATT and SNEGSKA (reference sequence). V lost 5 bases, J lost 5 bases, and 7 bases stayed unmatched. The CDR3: CSASSSGGIDTQYF. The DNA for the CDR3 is TGCAGTGCTTCGTCTAGCGGGGGTATAGATACGCAGTATTTT.

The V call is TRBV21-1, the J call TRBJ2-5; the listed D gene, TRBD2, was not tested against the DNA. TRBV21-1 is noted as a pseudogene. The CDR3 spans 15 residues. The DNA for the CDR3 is TGTGCCAGCAGCCCCGTAGGGAGGGGCGGAGAGACCCAGTACTTC. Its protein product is CASSPVGRGGETQYF.

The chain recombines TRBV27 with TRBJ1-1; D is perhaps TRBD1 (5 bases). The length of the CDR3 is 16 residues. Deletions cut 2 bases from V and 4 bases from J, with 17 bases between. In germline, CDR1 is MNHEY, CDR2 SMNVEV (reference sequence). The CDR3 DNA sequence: TGTGCCAGCAGTTTAAGAGTCGGACACGGTCCCACTGAAGCTTTCTTT. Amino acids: CASSLRVGHGPTEAFF.

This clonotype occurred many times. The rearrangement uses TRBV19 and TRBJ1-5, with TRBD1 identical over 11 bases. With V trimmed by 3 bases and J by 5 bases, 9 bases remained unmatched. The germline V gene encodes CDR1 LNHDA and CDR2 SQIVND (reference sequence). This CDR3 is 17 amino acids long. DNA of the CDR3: TGTGCCAGTAGTATTTCCGGGACAGGGGGAGCCGATCAGCCCCAGCATTTT. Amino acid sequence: CASSISGTGGADQPQHF.

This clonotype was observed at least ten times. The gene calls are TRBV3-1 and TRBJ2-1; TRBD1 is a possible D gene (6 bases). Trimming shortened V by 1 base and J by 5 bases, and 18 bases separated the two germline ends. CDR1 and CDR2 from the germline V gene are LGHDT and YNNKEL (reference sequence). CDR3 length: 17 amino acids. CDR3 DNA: TGTGCCAGCAGCCAAGGACCGGGACATCCTCTAGACAATGAGCAGTTCTTC. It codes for CASSQGPGHPLDNEQFF.

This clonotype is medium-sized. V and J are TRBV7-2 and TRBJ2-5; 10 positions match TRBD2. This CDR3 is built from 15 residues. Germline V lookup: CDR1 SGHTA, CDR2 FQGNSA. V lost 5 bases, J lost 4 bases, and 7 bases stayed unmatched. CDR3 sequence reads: CASSPGTSEGETQYF. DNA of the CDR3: TGTGCCAGCAGCCCCGGGACTAGCGAGGGAGAGACCCAGTACTTC.

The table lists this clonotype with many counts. In DNA form, the CDR3 reads TGCAGCGTTGACGGGCAGGGAAGGGGAGGTTTCTACAATGAGCAGTTCTTC. Encoded protein: CSVDGQGRGGFYNEQFF. This chain connects TRBV29-1 to TRBJ2-1, with D possibly matching TRBD2 (6 bases). The V end lost 3 bases, the J end lost 3 bases, and 21 bases lay between the germline ends. The germline gives CDR1 SQVTM, CDR2 ANQGSEA. The CDR3 extends over 17 amino acids.

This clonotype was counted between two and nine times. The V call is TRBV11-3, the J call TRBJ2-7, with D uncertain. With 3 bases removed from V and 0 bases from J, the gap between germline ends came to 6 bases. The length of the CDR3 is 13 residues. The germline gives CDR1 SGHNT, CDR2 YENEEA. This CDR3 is CASSFQDSYEQYF. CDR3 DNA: TGTGCCAGCAGCTTTCAGGACTCCTACGAGCAGTACTTC.

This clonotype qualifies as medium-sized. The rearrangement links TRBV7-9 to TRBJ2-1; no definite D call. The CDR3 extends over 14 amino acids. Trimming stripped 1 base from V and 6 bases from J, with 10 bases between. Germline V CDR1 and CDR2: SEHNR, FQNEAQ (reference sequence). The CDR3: CASSLEQAGNEQFF. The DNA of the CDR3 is TGTGCCAGCAGCTTAGAACAAGCCGGCAATGAGCAGTTCTTC.

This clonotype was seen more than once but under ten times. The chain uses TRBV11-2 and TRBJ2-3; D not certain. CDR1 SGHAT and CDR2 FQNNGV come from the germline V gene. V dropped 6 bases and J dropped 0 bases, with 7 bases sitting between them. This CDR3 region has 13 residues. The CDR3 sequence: CASSPGSTDTQYF. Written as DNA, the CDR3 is TGTGCCAGCAGTCCCGGGAGCACAGATACGCAGTATTTT.

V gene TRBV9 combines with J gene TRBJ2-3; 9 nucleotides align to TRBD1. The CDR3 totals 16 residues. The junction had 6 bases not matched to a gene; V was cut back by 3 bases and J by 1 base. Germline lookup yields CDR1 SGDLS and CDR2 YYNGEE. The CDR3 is CASSATGGWGTDTQYF. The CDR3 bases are TGTGCCAGCAGCGCCACAGGGGGCTGGGGCACAGATACGCAGTATTTT. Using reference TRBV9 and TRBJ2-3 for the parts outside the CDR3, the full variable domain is DSGVTQTPKHLITATGQRVTLRCSPRSGDLSVYWYQQSLDQGLQFLIQYYNGEERAKGNILERFSAQQFPDLHSELNLSSLELGDSALYFCASSATGGWGTDTQYFGPGTRLTVL.

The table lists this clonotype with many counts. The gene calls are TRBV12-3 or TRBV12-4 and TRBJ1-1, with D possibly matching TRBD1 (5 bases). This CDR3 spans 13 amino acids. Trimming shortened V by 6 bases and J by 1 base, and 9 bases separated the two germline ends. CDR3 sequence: CASRAGANTEAFF. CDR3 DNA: TGTGCCAGCAGGGCCGGGGCGAACACTGAAGCTTTCTTT.